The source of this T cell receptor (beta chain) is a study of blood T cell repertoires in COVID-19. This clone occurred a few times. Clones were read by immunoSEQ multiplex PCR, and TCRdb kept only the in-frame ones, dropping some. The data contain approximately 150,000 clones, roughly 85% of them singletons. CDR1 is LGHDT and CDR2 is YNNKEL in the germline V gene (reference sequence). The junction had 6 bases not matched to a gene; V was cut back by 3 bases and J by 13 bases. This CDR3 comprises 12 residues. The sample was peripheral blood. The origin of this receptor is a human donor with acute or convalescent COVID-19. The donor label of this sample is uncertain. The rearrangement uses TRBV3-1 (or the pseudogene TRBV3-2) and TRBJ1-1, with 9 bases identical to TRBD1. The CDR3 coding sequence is TGTGCCAGCAGCCAGACCGGGACAGGGTTTTTCTTT. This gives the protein CASSQTGTGFFF.